One and the same sample provided the 5 T cell receptor beta chains below, sequenced in a study of cytomegalovirus exposure and HLA in healthy donors. The PCR used 60 Vbeta and 13 Jbeta primers. Clones were sequenced by immunoSEQ multiplex PCR, and TCRdb holds only the in-frame ones, with some missing. The data hold approximately 53,000 clones, with around 70% observed a single time. The sequenced material came from PBMCs. Every receptor here comes from a woman between 50 and 59 years old in good health and CMV-seronegative.

This sequence joins TRBV4-1 and TRBJ2-7; D may be TRBD2 (6 bases). V lost 0 bases and J lost 4, with 16 bases in between. The CDR3 sequence is 16 residues long. Germline CDR1 MGHRA, CDR2 YSYEKL. The CDR3 loop reads CASSQEGGVGPYEQYF. For the CDR3, the DNA is TGCGCCAGCAGCCAAGAAGGAGGGGTCGGTCCTTACGAGCAGTACTTC.

This chain links TRBV27 with TRBJ1-2, with 7 bases that match TRBD1. The CDR3 covers 13 residues. In germline, CDR1 is MNHEY, CDR2 SMNVEV (reference sequence). V lost 4 bases to trimming and J lost 7 bases; unmatched junction nucleotides: 6. CDR3 loop: CASSYDRDAGYTF. DNA of the CDR3: TGTGCCAGCAGTTACGACAGGGACGCTGGCTACACCTTC.

This rearrangement joins TRBV10-2 to TRBJ2-7, with 9 bases identical to TRBD2. After removal of 8 bases from V and 9 bases from J, the junction contained 14 bases not matched to a gene. Germline V gene sequence: CDR1 WSHSY, CDR2 SAAADI. The CDR3 spans 14 residues. The CDR3 region has the DNA TGCGCCAGCGGAAGCGGGAGGCCTCTCTCGGTGCAGTACTTC. Translating gives CASGSGRPLSVQYF.

V is TRBV5-1 and J is TRBJ2-7; a weak D match, TRBD1 (6 bases). Germline CDR1 and CDR2: SGHRS and YFSETQ. The CDR3 spans 14 residues. Trimming removed 4 bases from V and 1 base from J, with 12 bases in between. CDR3 region: CASSPPDSSYEQYF. The CDR3 nucleotides are TGCGCCAGCAGCCCCCCGGACAGTTCCTACGAGCAGTACTTC.

V is TRBV18 and J is TRBJ1-1; no firm D call. The CDR3 spans 14 residues. Trimming left V 2 bases short and J 0 bases short, with 7 bases between. Germline lookup yields CDR1 KGHSH and CDR2 LQKENI. CDR3 coding DNA: TGTGCCAGCTCACCAGCAGAAATGAACACTGAAGCTTTCTTT. It encodes CASSPAEMNTEAFF.